This T cell receptor beta chain was sequenced in a study of identical twins' blood T cells. TCRdb re-called the 5' RACE reads with MiXCR, one entry per CDR3 protein. The data hold hundreds of thousands of distinct CDR3 sequences, with about 28% observed a single time. Donors were six healthy women in three monozygous twin pairs. The three twin pairs were reared together, likely meeting the same infections. Per germline, CDR1 SGHRS and CDR2 YFSETQ. This CDR3 has 13 amino acids. V was pared by 4 bases and J by 5 bases, with 12 bases between. The rearrangement joins TRBV5-1 to TRBJ1-2, with D perhaps TRBD1 (6 bases). The sequencing input was PBMCs. The clonotype originates from a woman aged 18-49 years in good health. The CDR3 loop is CASSLRQEYGYTF. CDR3 sequence (DNA): TGCGCCAGCAGCCTACGACAGGAATATGGCTACACCTTC.